This TCR beta chain was observed in a study of CD8 T cells in Susac syndrome. Points from the study as a whole: Clonal expansion of CD8+ cells in Susac peaked in TEMRA cells (and in active patients). Total CD8+ repertoires held about 15 Susac-specific public clones, while CD8+ TEMRA repertoires held roughly five.

On this clonotype: Its antigen is not known.

The CDR3 is 15 amino acids. Germline V gene data show CDR1 as MNHNY and CDR2 as SVGAGI (reference sequence). V was pared by 4 bases and J by 2 bases, with 13 bases between. The RNA input was about 0.5 to 1 ug, and it was reverse transcribed with random hexamers. Using its own MiXCR run on the immunoSEQ multiplex PCR reads, TCRdb lists one record per CDR3 protein. Of around 95,000 distinct CDR3 sequences listed, 95% were seen once; the top ten hold approximately 0.3%. The T cells that were sequenced for TCR beta were CD8+ and CD4+ cells from blood. TEMRA cells were enriched by FACS, while CD8+ and CD4+ T cells were obtained through a negative isolation that was performed magnetically.

What was sequenced was CD8+ T cells from PBMCs. J is TRBJ2-3 and V is TRBV6-6; weak D call: TRBD2 (6 bases). The TCR comes from a human donor with Susac syndrome. Here the CDR3 reads CASSSVGGPTDTQYF. Here the CDR3 DNA reads TGTGCCAGCAGTTCCGTGGGGGGACCCACAGATACGCAGTATTTT.